Listed below are T cell receptor beta chains from one sample, sequenced in a study of blood T cell repertoires in COVID-19. The protocol was immunoSEQ multiplex PCR, while the TCRdb copy is restricted to in-frame clones and leaves out a portion. This table has around 150,000 clones, around 79% appearing once. The material sequenced was PBMCs or T cells enriched from blood (not recorded which). Receptors originate from a man over 45 who had recovered from COVID-19. The CDR3 runs from the conserved cysteine through the conserved F or W. A D gene is named only where the DNA matches it firmly. Some rows have no size entry. The others give once, few or many, or a class for an expanded clone.

.	15	.	TRBV11-2	TRBJ1-1	TGTGCCAGCAGCCCCAAAGAACAGGTTAACACTGAAGCTTTCTTT	CASSPKEQVNTEAFF
.	16	.	TRBV7-2	TRBJ1-4	TGTGCCAGCAGCTTAGAGTCCACGGGTTCCTTAATTTCACTGTTTTTT	CASSLESTGSLISLFF
.	16	TRBD1	TRBV3-1/TRBV3-2	TRBJ2-1	TGTGCCAGCAGCCTGGGACAGGGGGCTTTCTACAATGAGCAGTTCTTC	CASSLGQGAFYNEQFF
once	13	TRBD1	TRBV7-8	TRBJ2-7	TGTGCCAGCAGCGGAGGGACAGGGGACGAGCAGTACTTC	CASSGGTGDEQYF
.	12	.	TRBV7-9	TRBJ1-5	TGTGCCAGCAGCTTAGCTGGCCAGCCCCAGCATTTT	CASSLAGQPQHF
.	18	TRBD1	TRBV11-2	TRBJ1-6	TGTGCCAGCAGCTTAAGGCAGGGGGGAAGCTCCTATAATTCACCCCTCCACTTT	CASSLRQGGSSYNSPLHF
few	14	.	TRBV7-9	TRBJ2-1	TGTGCCAGCAGCAAGACTAGCTCCTACAATGAGCAGTTCTTC	CASSKTSSYNEQFF
.	15	.	TRBV29-1	TRBJ2-2	TGCAGCGTTGGGATCGGCGGGCGGGGCACCGGGGAGCTGTTTTTT	CSVGIGGRGTGELFF
.	15	TRBD2	TRBV5-1	TRBJ2-5	TGCGCCAGCAGCCCCCCAGCGGGGGGGCAACAGACCCAGTACTTC	CASSPPAGGQQTQYF
.	12	.	TRBV28	TRBJ2-7	TGTGCCAGCAGTTTCAGGGTATACGAGCAGTACTTC	CASSFRVYEQYF
few	16	.	TRBV6-5	TRBJ2-7	TGTGCCAGCAGTTACTCCGGGTGGCAGGGGTCGCACGAGCAGTACTTC	CASSYSGWQGSHEQYF
.	13	.	TRBV27	TRBJ1-1	TGTGCCAGCAGTTTAATGAGGAGAGCTGAAGCTTTCTTT	CASSLMRRAEAFF
once	16	.	TRBV7-9	TRBJ2-7	TGTGCCAGCAGCGCCTACTTCGGACCTCGGGACTACGAGCAGTACTTC	CASSAYFGPRDYEQYF
few	14	TRBD1	TRBV5-1	TRBJ2-7	TGCGCCAGCAGCTTGACGCAGGGGGCCTACGAGCAGTACTTC	CASSLTQGAYEQYF
.	12	.	TRBV2	TRBJ1-1	TGTGCCAGCACCCCCCTAGCCACTGAAGCTTTCTTT	CASTPLATEAFF
.	13	.	TRBV12-3/TRBV12-4	TRBJ1-3	TGTGCCAGTAAAATGAGCTCTGGAAACACCATATATTTT	CASKMSSGNTIYF
.	16	TRBD1	TRBV28	TRBJ2-2	TGTGCCAGCAGTTTATTGGGGACAGGGCAGACCGGGGAGCTGTTTTTT	CASSLLGTGQTGELFF